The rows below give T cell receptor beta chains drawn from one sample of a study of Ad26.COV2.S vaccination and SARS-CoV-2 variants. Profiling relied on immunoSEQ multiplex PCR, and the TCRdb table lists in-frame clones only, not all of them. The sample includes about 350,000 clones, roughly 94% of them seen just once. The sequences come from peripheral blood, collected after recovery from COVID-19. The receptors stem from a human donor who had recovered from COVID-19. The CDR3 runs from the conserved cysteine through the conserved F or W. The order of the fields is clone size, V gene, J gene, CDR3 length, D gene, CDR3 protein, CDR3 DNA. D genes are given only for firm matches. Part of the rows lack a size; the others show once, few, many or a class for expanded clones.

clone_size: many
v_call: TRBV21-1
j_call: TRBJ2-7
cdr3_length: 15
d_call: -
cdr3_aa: CASSRGGQGAHEQYF
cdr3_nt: TGTGCCAGCAGCCGTGGGGGACAGGGGGCCCACGAGCAGTACTTC

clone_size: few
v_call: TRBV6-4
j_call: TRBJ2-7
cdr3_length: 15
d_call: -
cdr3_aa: CASSTDETTGGPQYF
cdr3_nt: TGTGCCAGCAGTACCGATGAAACGACAGGTGGACCTCAGTACTTC

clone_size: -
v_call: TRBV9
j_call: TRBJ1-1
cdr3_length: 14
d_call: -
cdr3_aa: CASSAEGGVTEAFF
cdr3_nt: TGTGCCAGCAGCGCCGAAGGGGGGGTGACTGAAGCTTTCTTT

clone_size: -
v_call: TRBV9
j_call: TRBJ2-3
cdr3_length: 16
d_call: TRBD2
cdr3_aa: CASSPLSGGPTDTQYF
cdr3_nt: TGTGCCAGCAGCCCACTTAGCGGGGGTCCGACAGATACGCAGTATTTT

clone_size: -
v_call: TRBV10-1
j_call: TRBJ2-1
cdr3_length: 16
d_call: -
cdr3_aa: CASRTPRELSYNEQFF
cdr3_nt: TGCGCCAGCAGGACCCCACGGGAACTCTCCTACAATGAGCAGTTCTTC

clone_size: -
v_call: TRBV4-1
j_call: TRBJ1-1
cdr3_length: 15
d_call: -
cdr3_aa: CASSPHQAPNTEAFF
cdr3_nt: TGCGCCAGCAGCCCGCACCAGGCACCGAACACTGAAGCTTTCTTT

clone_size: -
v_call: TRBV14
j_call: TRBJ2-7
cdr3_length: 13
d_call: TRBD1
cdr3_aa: CASRRQGEAEQYF
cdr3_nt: TGTGCCAGCCGAAGACAGGGGGAAGCCGAGCAGTACTTC

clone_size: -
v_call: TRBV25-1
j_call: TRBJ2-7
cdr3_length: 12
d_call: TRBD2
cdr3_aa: CASRTSIYEQYF
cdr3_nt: TGTGCCAGTAGGACTAGCATCTACGAGCAGTACTTC

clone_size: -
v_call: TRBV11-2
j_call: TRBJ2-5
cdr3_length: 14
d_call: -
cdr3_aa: CASSLFVGQETQYF
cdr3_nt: TGTGCCAGCAGCTTATTCGTCGGCCAAGAGACCCAGTACTTC

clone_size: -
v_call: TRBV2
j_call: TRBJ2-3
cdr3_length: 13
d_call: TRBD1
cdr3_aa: CASSRQGTDTQYF
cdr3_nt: TGTGCCAGCAGCCGACAGGGGACAGATACGCAGTATTTT

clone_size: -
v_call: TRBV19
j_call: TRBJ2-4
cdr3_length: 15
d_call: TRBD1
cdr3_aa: CASRETGDAKNIQYF
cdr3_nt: TGTGCCAGTAGGGAGACAGGGGACGCCAAAAACATTCAGTACTTC

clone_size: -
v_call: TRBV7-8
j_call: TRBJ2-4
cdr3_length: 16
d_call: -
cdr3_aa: CASSLVMLGRKDIQYF
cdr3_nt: TGTGCCAGCAGCTTAGTAATGCTAGGGCGGAAGGACATTCAGTACTTC

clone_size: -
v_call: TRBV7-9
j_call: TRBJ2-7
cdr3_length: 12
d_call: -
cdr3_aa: CAGGQTAYEQYF
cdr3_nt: TGTGCCGGTGGACAGACAGCCTACGAGCAGTACTTC

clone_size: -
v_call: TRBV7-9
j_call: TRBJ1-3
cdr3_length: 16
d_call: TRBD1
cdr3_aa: CASSSYDRVDGNTIYF
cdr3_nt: TGTGCCAGCAGCTCTTACGACAGGGTGGATGGAAACACCATATATTTT

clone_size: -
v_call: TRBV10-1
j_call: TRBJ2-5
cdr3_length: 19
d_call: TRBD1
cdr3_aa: CASTLIGTGGGGRQETQYF
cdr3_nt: TGCGCCAGCACCCTTATAGGGACAGGGGGCGGGGGGCGCCAAGAGACCCAGTACTTC

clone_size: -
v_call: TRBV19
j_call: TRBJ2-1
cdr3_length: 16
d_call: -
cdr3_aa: CASSNTEVSSYNEQFF
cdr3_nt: TGTGCCAGTAGTAATACAGAGGTAAGCTCCTACAATGAGCAGTTCTTC

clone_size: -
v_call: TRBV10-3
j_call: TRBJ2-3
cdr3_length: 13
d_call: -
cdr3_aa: CAISDGDTDTQYF
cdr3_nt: TGTGCCATCAGTGACGGGGACACAGATACGCAGTATTTT

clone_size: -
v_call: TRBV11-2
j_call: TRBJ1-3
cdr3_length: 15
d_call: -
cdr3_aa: CASTLGTKPGNTIYF
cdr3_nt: TGTGCCAGCACCTTAGGGACGAAACCTGGAAACACCATATATTTT

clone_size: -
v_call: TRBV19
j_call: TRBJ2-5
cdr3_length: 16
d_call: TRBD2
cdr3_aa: CASSIRGGGASETQYF
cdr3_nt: TGTGCCAGTAGTATAAGAGGCGGGGGGGCCAGTGAGACCCAGTACTTC

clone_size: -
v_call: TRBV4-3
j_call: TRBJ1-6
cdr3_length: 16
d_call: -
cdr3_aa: CASSPAPGQGRSPLHF
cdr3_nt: TGCGCCAGCAGCCCGGCTCCGGGACAAGGTCGGTCACCCCTCCACTTT

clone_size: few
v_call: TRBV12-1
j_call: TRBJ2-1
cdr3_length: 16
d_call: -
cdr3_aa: CASSPRPWTSGLGQFF
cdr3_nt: TGTGCCAGCAGCCCCCGCCCGTGGACTAGCGGTTTGGGGCAGTTCTTC

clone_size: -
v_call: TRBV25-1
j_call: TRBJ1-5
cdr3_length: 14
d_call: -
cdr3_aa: CASSELGGNQPQHF
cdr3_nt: TGTGCCAGCAGTGAATTAGGGGGCAATCAGCCCCAGCATTTT

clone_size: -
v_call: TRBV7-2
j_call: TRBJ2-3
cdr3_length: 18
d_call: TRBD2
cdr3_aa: CASSLGPWGGGATDTQYF
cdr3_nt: TGTGCCAGCAGCTTAGGCCCCTGGGGCGGGGGGGCCACAGATACGCAGTATTTT

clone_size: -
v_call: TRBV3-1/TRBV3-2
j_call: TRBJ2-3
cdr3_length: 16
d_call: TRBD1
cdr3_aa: CASSQARDRRKDTQYF
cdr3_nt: TGTGCCAGCAGCCAGGCCCGGGACAGGCGGAAAGATACGCAGTATTTT

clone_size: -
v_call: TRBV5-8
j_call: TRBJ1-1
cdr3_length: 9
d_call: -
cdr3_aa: CAASTEAFF
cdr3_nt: TGTGCCGCCTCAACTGAAGCTTTCTTT

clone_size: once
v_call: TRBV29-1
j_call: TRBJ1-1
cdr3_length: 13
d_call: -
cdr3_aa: CSVEREANTEAFF
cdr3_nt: TGCAGCGTTGAAAGGGAGGCGAACACTGAAGCTTTCTTT

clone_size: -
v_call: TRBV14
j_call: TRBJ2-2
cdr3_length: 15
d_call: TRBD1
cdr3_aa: CASSWGQANTGELFF
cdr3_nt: TGTGCCAGCAGCTGGGGACAGGCGAACACCGGGGAGCTGTTTTTT

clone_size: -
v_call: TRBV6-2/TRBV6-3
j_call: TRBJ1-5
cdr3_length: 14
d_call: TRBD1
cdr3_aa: CASSKTGGNQPQHF
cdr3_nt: TGTGCCAGCAGCAAAACAGGGGGAAATCAGCCCCAGCATTTT

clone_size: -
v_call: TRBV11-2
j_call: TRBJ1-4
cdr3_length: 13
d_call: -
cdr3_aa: CASSFILNEKLFF
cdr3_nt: TGTGCCAGCAGCTTTATACTTAATGAAAAACTGTTTTTT

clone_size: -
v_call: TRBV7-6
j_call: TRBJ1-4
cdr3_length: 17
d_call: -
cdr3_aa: CASSLRSSVSTNEKLFF
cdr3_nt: TGTGCCAGCAGCTTAAGGAGTTCAGTATCAACTAATGAAAAACTGTTTTTT

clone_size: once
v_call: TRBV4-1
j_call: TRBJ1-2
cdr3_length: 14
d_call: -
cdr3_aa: CASSQEGENYGYTF
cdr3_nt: TGCGCCAGCAGCCAAGAAGGAGAGAACTATGGCTACACCTTC

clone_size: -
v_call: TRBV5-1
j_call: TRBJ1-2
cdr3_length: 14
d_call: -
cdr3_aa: CASSLPGTYYGYTF
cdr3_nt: TGCGCCAGCAGCTTGCCGGGGACCTACTATGGCTACACCTTC

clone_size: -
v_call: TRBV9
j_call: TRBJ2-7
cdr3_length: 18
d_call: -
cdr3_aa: CASSPGGGGVQFSYEQYF
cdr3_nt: TGTGCCAGCAGCCCAGGGGGGGGCGGGGTTCAGTTTTCCTACGAGCAGTACTTC

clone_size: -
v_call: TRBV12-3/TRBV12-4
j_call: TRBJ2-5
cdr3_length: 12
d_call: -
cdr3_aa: CASSLTQETQYF
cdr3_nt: TGTGCCAGCAGTTTAACTCAAGAGACCCAGTACTTC

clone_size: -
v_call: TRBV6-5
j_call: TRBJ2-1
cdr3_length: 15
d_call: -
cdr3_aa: CASTPEGGALHEQFF
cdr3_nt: TGTGCCAGCACCCCCGAGGGCGGGGCCCTCCATGAGCAGTTCTTC

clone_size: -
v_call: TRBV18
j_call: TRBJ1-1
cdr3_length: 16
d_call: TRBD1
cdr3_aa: CASSLNRQGMNTEAFF
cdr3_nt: TGTGCCAGCTCACTCAACCGACAGGGAATGAACACTGAAGCTTTCTTT

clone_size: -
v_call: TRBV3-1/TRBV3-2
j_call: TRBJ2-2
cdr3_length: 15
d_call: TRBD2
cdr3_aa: CASSQYPGGIGELFF
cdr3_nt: TGTGCCAGCAGCCAATACCCGGGGGGTATCGGGGAGCTGTTTTTT

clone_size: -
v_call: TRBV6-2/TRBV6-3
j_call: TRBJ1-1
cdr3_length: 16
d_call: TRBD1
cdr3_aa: CASSYARTGKDTEAFF
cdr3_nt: TGTGCCAGCAGTTACGCTAGGACAGGGAAGGACACTGAAGCTTTCTTT

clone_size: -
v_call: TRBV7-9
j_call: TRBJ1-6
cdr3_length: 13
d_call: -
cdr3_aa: CASSLTENSPLHF
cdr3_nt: TGTGCCAGCAGCTTAACTGAGAATTCACCCCTCCACTTT

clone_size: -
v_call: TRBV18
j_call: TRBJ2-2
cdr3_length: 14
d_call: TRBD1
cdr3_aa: CASSLGQSTGELFF
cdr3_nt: TGTGCCAGCTCACTGGGACAGTCCACCGGGGAGCTGTTTTTT

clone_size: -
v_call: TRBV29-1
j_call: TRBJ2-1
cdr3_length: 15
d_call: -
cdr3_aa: CSVDRDGTPGGEQFF
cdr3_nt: TGCAGCGTCGACCGAGATGGGACTCCCGGGGGTGAGCAGTTCTTC

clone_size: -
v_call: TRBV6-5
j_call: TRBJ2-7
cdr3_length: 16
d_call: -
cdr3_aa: CASSYSIAGSSYEQYF
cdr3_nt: TGTGCCAGCAGTTACTCGATTGCAGGGAGCTCCTACGAGCAGTACTTC

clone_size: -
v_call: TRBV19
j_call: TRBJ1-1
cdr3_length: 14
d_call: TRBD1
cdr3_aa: CASSMQGVNTEAFF
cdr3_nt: TGTGCCAGTAGTATGCAGGGGGTGAACACTGAAGCTTTCTTT

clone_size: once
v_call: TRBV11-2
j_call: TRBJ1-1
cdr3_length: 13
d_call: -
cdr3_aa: CASSSQGWAEAFF
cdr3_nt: TGTGCCAGCAGCTCCCAGGGCTGGGCTGAAGCTTTCTTT

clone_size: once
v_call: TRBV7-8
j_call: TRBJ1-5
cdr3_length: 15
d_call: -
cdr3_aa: CASSLEPGNNQPQHF
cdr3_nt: TGTGCCAGCAGCTTGGAACCGGGAAACAATCAGCCCCAGCATTTT

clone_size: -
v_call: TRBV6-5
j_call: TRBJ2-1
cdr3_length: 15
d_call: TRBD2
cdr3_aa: CASSYSGNSYNEQFF
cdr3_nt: TGTGCCAGCAGCTATAGCGGGAACTCCTACAATGAGCAGTTCTTC

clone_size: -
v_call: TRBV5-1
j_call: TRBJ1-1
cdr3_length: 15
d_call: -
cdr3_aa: CASSLPDTLNTEAFF
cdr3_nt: TGCGCCAGCAGCTTGCCAGACACCCTGAACACTGAAGCTTTCTTT

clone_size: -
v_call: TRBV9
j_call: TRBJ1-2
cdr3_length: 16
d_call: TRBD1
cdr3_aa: CASSKGTGTGFYGYTF
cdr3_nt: TGTGCCAGCAGCAAAGGTACCGGGACAGGGTTCTATGGCTACACCTTC

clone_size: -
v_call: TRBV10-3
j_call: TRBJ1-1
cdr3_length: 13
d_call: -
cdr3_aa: CAISETNAREAFF
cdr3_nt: TGTGCCATCAGTGAGACGAACGCAAGGGAAGCTTTCTTT

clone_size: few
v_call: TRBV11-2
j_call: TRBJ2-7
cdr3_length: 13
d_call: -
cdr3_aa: CASSLGTAYEQYF
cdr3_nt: TGTGCCAGCAGCTTAGGGACAGCCTACGAGCAGTACTTC

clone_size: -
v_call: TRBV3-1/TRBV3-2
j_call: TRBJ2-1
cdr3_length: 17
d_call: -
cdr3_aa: CASSQEKGGGLYNEQFF
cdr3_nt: TGTGCCAGCAGCCAAGAAAAAGGGGGAGGACTCTACAATGAGCAGTTCTTC

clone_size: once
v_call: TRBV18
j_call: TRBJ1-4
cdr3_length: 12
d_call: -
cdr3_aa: CASSSGDEKLFF
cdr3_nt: TGTGCCAGCTCCTCCGGGGACGAAAAACTGTTTTTT

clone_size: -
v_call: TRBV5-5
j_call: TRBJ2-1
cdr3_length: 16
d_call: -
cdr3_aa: CASSSWRNSSYNEQFF
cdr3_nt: TGTGCCAGCAGCTCCTGGCGGAACAGCTCCTACAATGAGCAGTTCTTC

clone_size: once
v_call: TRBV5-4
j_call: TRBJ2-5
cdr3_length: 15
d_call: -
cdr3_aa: CASRSELEKQETQYF
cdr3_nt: TGTGCCAGCAGGTCTGAGCTTGAGAAACAAGAGACCCAGTACTTC

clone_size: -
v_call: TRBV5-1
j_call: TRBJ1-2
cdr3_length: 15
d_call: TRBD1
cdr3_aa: CASSLSGGEHYGYTF
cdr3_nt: TGCGCCAGCAGCTTATCAGGGGGAGAACATTATGGCTACACCTTC